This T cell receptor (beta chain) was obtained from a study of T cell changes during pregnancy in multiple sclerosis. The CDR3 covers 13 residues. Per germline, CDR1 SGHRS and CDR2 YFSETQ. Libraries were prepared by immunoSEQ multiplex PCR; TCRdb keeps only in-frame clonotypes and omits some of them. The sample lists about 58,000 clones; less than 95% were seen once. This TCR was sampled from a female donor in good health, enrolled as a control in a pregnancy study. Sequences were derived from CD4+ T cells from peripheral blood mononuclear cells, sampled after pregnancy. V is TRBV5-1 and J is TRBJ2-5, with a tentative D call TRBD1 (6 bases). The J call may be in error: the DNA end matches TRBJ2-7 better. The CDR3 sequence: CASSVGGSYEQYF. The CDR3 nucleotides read TGCGCCAGCAGTGTAGGGGGCTCCTACGAGCAGTACTTC.